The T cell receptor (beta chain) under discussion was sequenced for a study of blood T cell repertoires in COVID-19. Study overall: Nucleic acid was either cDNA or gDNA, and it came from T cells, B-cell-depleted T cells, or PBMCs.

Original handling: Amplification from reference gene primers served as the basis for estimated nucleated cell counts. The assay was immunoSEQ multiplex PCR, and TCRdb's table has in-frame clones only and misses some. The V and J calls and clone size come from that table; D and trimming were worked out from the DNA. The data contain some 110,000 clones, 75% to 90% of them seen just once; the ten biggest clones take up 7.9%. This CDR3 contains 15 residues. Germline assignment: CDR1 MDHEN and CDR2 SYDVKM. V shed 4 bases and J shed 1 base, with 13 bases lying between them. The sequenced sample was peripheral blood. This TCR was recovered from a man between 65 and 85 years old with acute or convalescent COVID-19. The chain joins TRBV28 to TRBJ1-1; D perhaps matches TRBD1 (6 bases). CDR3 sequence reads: CASSSGQLRNTEAFF. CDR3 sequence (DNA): TGTGCCAGCAGTTCCGGACAGCTGAGGAACACTGAAGCTTTCTTT.